This TCR beta chain was recovered during a study of a mutant IDH1 vaccine in newly diagnosed glioma. The overall study: Vaccinations were initiated 4-6 weeks following radiotherapy alone, or were given together with temozolomide cycles.

Concerning this clone: Its cognate antigen is unknown.

Time point in this sample: week 47, end of study. Topical imiquimod was applied with each vaccine dose, which held 300 ug of mutant IDH1 20-mer peptide. Only in-frame clones appear in the TCRdb table, and some are missing; sequencing was by immunoSEQ multiplex PCR. Among 60,000 to 65,000 clones listed, around 83% were seen once. The ends lost 4 bases at V and 5 bases at J; junction bases unmatched: 5. The germline CDR1 and CDR2 sequences are SGHRS and YFSETQ. The CDR3 sequence is 14 residues long. Sequenced material: PBMCs, taken from a glioma patient whose treatment included an IDH1 peptide vaccine. The source of this sequence is a man aged 25 to 45 with glioma. This chain connects TRBV5-1 to TRBJ2-5, with 10 bases fitting TRBD1. CDR3 residues: CASSVGQGWETQYF. CDR3 in DNA: TGCGCCAGCAGCGTGGGACAGGGGTGGGAGACCCAGTACTTC.